The 7 T cell receptor beta chains below all came from one sample that was sequenced in a study of a mutant IDH1 vaccine in newly diagnosed glioma. Documented time point: week 23, last vaccination. Each vaccine dose was 300 ug of mutant IDH1 20-mer peptide, with topical imiquimod. Their antigens are not known. Generated by immunoSEQ multiplex PCR, the TCRdb table keeps only in-frame clones and is missing some. There are under 70,000 clones in the sample; approximately 87% occur only once, and about 14% lies in the top ten. Sequencing used PBMCs, obtained from a glioma patient whose treatment included an IDH1 peptide vaccine. These receptors all come from a man aged 18 to 35 with glioma.

V and J are TRBV18 and TRBJ2-5; D remains ambiguous. Trimming shortened V by 1 base and J by 4 bases, and 7 bases separated the two germline ends. The CDR3 sequence is 13 residues long. CDR1 and CDR2 (germline): KGHSH, LQKENI. CDR3 sequence reads: CASSPQSGETQYF. CDR3 DNA: TGTGCCAGCTCACCACAGTCAGGAGAGACCCAGTACTTC.

The CDR3 protein is CATSRTGYGYTF. DNA of the CDR3: TGTGCCACCAGCAGGACGGGGTATGGCTACACCTTC. The chain carries TRBV15 and TRBJ1-2, with D unresolved. Germline loops: CDR1 LNHNV, CDR2 YYDKDF (reference sequence). V lost 3 bases to trimming and J lost 5 bases, with 7 bases between them. This CDR3 comprises 12 residues.

This sequence joins TRBV19 and TRBJ1-4; D is undetermined. Trimming took 3 bases from V and 11 from J, leaving 13 bases between them. CDR1 is LNHDA and CDR2 is SQIVND in the germline V gene (reference sequence). This CDR3 comprises 13 residues. The CDR3 reads CASSIGDRRKLFF. The CDR3 DNA sequence: TGTGCCAGTAGTATCGGAGATCGGAGGAAACTGTTTTTT.

The V call is TRBV10-3, the J call TRBJ2-1; tentatively, D is TRBD1 or TRBD2 (5 bases each). The CDR3 loop spans 20 amino acids. Germline CDR1 is ENHRY and CDR2 is SYGVKD. Trimming took off 2 bases at V and 10 bases at J, with 33 bases between the two ends. In DNA, the CDR3 is TGTGCCATCAGTGAGCCCGACAGCGGTCGACGGGAAGGGCCTGGTGAAGAGCAGTTCTTC. Protein sequence: CAISEPDSGRREGPGEEQFF.

This chain joins TRBV7-2 and TRBJ1-1, with D perhaps matching TRBD1 (5 bases). Germline CDR1 reads SGHTA; CDR2 reads FQGNSA. V lost 1 base to trimming and J lost 10 bases, with 16 bases between them. The CDR3 runs to 14 residues. CDR3 sequence: CASSLEGSVGGAFF. In DNA, the CDR3 is TGTGCCAGCAGCTTAGAGGGCTCTGTCGGGGGAGCTTTCTTT.

The CDR3 spells CASSSGLAGLREQYF. DNA for the CDR3: TGTGCCAGCAGCTCTGGACTAGCGGGGCTTCGGGAGCAGTACTTC. The V and J genes are TRBV7-9 and TRBJ2-7; 12 bases line up with TRBD2. Looked up from germline, CDR1 is SEHNR and CDR2 is FQNEAQ (reference sequence). The V gene end was trimmed by 4 bases and the J gene end by 7 bases; junction bases not matched to a gene: 8. CDR3 length equals 15 residues.

The chain has TRBV30 and TRBJ2-2; 10 bases are a match to TRBD1. Trimming cost V 3 bases and J 5 bases; bases outside gene matches: 3. The CDR3 contains 14 residues. CDR1 is GTSNPN, CDR2 SVGIG, per germline (reference sequence). The CDR3 DNA reads TGTGCCTGGAGCTGGACAGGGGGGACCGGGGAGCTGTTTTTT. This codes for CAWSWTGGTGELFF.